These 14 T cell receptor beta chains were all obtained from the same sample, sequenced in a study of Graves' ophthalmopathy and Graves' hyperthyroidism (dated by TCRdb to between 2017 and 2018). The sequencer listed for this sample is Illumina HiSeq 2000. For repertoire sequencing, the TCR beta CDR3 regions were amplified from RNA transcripts. A first-round RT-PCR used HTBI primers with the Qiagen OneStep RT-PCR kit, followed by a second-round multiplex PCR, size selection and purification. TCRdb reprocessed the public reads (quality trimming at Q25 with fastp, clone calling with MiXCR) and kept in-frame beta chains. Merged by CDR3 protein, the rows form single entries marked with the most common genes and DNA. The sample table records roughly 610,000 distinct CDR3 sequences; 22% of these occur just once. The top ten clonotypes cover more than 5.5% of the sample. Specimen: peripheral blood. The receptor set was obtained from a woman younger than 30 with stable Graves' hyperthyroidism. Some clones in this sample may be carry-over from other donors' samples. Donor details come from another sample of the same person, matched by shared clones.

A word on this clonotype: A much larger clone differs from this one at a single base, so this may be a read error. V and J are TRBV5-1 and TRBJ2-7; 9 bases agree with TRBD1. Looked up from germline, CDR1 is SGHRS and CDR2 is YFSETQ. The CDR3 contains 15 residues. Here the CDR3 DNA reads TGCGCCAGCAGCTTGGAGTGGGGACAGGGTTACGAGCAGTGCTTC. Its translation: CASSLEWGQGYEQCF.

J is TRBJ1-5 and V is TRBV6-2 or TRBV6-3; D gene unclear. V lost 8 bases, J lost 2 bases, and 16 bases lay in between. The germline gives CDR1 MNHEY, CDR2 SVGEGT. This CDR3 is built from 15 residues. Here the CDR3 DNA reads TGTGCCAGCCGTCGAATGACGGGAGGCAATCAGCCCCAGCATTTT. Residues: CASRRMTGGNQPQHF.

V and J are TRBV27 and TRBJ2-6; D gene unclear. Trimming took 5 bases from V and 0 from J, leaving 17 bases between them. Germline assignment: CDR1 MNHEY and CDR2 SMNVEV (reference sequence). The CDR3 is 18 residues long. The chain's CDR3 is CASSESFWWGSGANVLTF. The CDR3, as DNA: TGTGCCAGCAGTGAATCTTTCTGGTGGGGCTCTGGGGCCAACGTCCTGACTTTC. Drawing the rest from reference TRBV27 and TRBJ2-6, the complete variable domain is EAQVTQNPRYLITVTGKKLTVTCSQNMNHEYMSWYRQDPGLGLRQIYYSMNVEVTDKGDVPEGYKVSRKEKRNFPLILESPSPNQTSLYFCASSESFWWGSGANVLTFGAGSRLTVL.

This clonotype occurred many times. The chain carries TRBV7-2 and TRBJ2-5; 10 nucleotides line up with TRBD2. Germline CDR1 and CDR2: SGHTA and FQGNSA. The CDR3 loop spans 15 amino acids. Germline trimming cut 5 bases from V and 2 bases from J; bases unmatched to any gene: 5. The CDR3: CASSPSGGFQETQYF. In DNA, the CDR3 is TGTGCCAGCAGCCCTAGCGGGGGATTTCAAGAGACCCAGTACTTC.

This clonotype was seen at least ten times. The V and J genes are TRBV12-3 or TRBV12-4 and TRBJ1-6; 8 bases fit TRBD1. The CDR3 loop spans 14 amino acids. V was pared by 3 bases and J by 7 bases, with 2 bases of the junction left unmatched. For the CDR3, the DNA is TGTGCCAGCAGTTTTAACAGGGGGAATTCACCCCTCCACTTT. Translating gives CASSFNRGNSPLHF.

At least ten counts were recorded for this clonotype. The chain combines TRBV28 with TRBJ2-7; D remains unclear. The CDR3 length is 11 residues. The germline gives CDR1 MDHEN, CDR2 SYDVKM. Trimming took off 7 bases at V and 6 bases at J, with 10 bases between the two ends. CDR3 sequence reads: CASTTFGEQYF. The CDR3 DNA follows: TGTGCCAGCACCACCTTCGGCGAGCAGTACTTC.

This clonotype has a count of ten or more. This chain uses TRBV15 with TRBJ2-5; 9 bases align to TRBD1. Germline trimming cut 3 bases from V and 6 bases from J; bases unmatched to any gene: 14. CDR1 and CDR2 (germline): LNHNV, YYDKDF (reference sequence). This CDR3 contains 17 residues. DNA of the CDR3: TGTGCCACCAGCAGCCCCCAACAGGGGGCAATGGGAAAGACCCAGTACTTC. This gives the protein CATSSPQQGAMGKTQYF. Based on the CDR3 plus reference TRBV15 and TRBJ2-5, the full variable domain is DAMVIQNPRYQVTQFGKPVTLSCSQTLNHNVMYWYQQKSSQAPKLLFHYYDKDFNNEADTPDNFQSRRPNTSFCFLDIRSPGLGDTAMYLCATSSPQQGAMGKTQYFGPGTRLLVL.

This clonotype was observed a handful of times. The CDR3 DNA is TGTGCCAGCAGTCTTGGACAGGCAGGGACCTATGGCTACACCTTC. This gives the protein CASSLGQAGTYGYTF. J is TRBJ1-2 and V is TRBV12-3 or TRBV12-4; 7 nucleotides match TRBD1. The length of the CDR3 is 15 residues. The J segment lost 4 bases and the V segment lost 5 bases, leaving 10 bases of the junction unmatched.

This clonotype was found many times. The V call is TRBV6-5, the J call TRBJ1-5, with D hard to call. In germline, CDR1 is MNHEY, CDR2 SVGAGI. CDR3 length: 14 residues. V lost 0 bases to trimming and J lost 6 bases, with 9 bases between them. The CDR3 here is CASSYSIFSQPQHF. CDR3 DNA sequence: TGTGCCAGCAGTTACTCGATTTTTAGTCAGCCCCAGCATTTT.

Note on this clonotype: Germline and junction disagree at one end, which may indicate a read error. V gene TRBV20-1 combines with J gene TRBJ2-4; tentative D call: TRBD1 (5 bases). This CDR3 has 14 amino acids. CDR1 and CDR2 from the germline V gene are DFQATT and SNEGSKA (reference sequence). The CDR3 protein is CSARVLDTKNIKYF. CDR3 coding DNA: TGCAGTGCTAGAGTATTGGACACCAAAAACATTAAGTACTTC.

The sample holds a few counts of this clonotype. The DNA for the CDR3 is TGTGCCAGCAGCCTCCAGCCTCGTAACTATGGCTACACCTTC. Amino acids: CASSLQPRNYGYTF. The chain couples TRBV5-5 to TRBJ1-2; D is unclear. The CDR3 runs to 14 residues. V was trimmed by 4 bases and J by 1 base, leaving 11 bases between them. Germline CDR1 reads SGHKS; CDR2 reads YYEKEE (reference sequence).

The rearrangement links TRBV6-2 or TRBV6-3 to TRBJ2-7, with D maybe TRBD1 (6 bases). The CDR3 runs to 13 residues. V lost 7 bases and J 4 bases, leaving 14 bases between the germline ends. Germline V CDR1 and CDR2: MNHEY, SVGEGT. This CDR3 reads CASTVGHPYEQYF. The CDR3 region has the DNA TGTGCCAGCACCGTGGGACACCCATACGAGCAGTACTTC.

This clonotype was seen at least ten times. The J gene is TRBJ2-2, the V gene TRBV19; 9 bases agree with TRBD1. The CDR3 length is 15 residues. The germline CDR1 and CDR2 sequences are LNHDA and SQIVND (reference sequence). Germline trimming cut 4 bases from V and 4 bases from J; bases unmatched to any gene: 4. Here the CDR3 DNA reads TGTGCCAGTAGTAGGGACAGGGCGGGCACCGGGGAGCTGTTTTTT. This gives the protein CASSRDRAGTGELFF.

V and J are TRBV12-3 or TRBV12-4 and TRBJ2-6; 9 bases are shared with TRBD1. The CDR3 is 16 amino acids. The junction had 5 bases not matched to a gene; V was cut back by 5 bases and J by 3 bases. The DNA for the CDR3 is TGTGCCAGCAGTATATACAGGGGGCATGGGGCCAACGTCCTGACTTTC. As protein: CASSIYRGHGANVLTF.